This T cell receptor beta chain came from a study of T cells in Graves' hyperthyroidism and ophthalmopathy. About the research overall: Once the initial diagnosis was made, peripheral blood was obtained before any treatment. The study's findings and limits: In the analysis, a 13 V-J model separated ophthalmopathy from stable hyperthyroidism.

With V trimmed by 4 bases and J by 4 bases, 11 bases remained unmatched. Germline V gene data show CDR1 as SQVTM and CDR2 as ANQGSEA. The CDR3 loop spans 16 amino acids. This clonotype was detected a few times. Its matching antigen is unknown. Pregnant or lactating patients were excluded, as were those with uncontrolled infection or other autoimmune disease. Amplification of TCR beta CDR3 regions was performed using RNA transcripts as template. RT-PCR in the first round (using the HTBI primer set) targeted the TCR CDR3. Each CDR3 protein gets one entry after TCRdb re-called the multiplex PCR reads with MiXCR. The data show 490,000 or so distinct CDR3 sequences, around 15% seen once.

The V and J genes are TRBV29-1 and TRBJ2-7; TRBD2 matches at 12 bases. The sequencing input was blood. The source is a woman younger than 45 with Graves' ophthalmopathy. The CDR3 loop is CSVAAPNGLAGYEQYF. CDR3 bases: TGCAGCGTTGCTGCACCCAACGGACTAGCGGGATACGAGCAGTACTTC.